This is a list of T cell receptor beta chains from one sample in a study of shared clonotypes between healthy human individuals. Profiled with immunoSEQ multiplex PCR; TCRdb holds only in-frame clones, not every one. The sample consists of about 510,000 clones, approximately 95% of them appearing once. Material: naive CD4+ T cells sorted from blood. These receptors came from a young woman in good health. The CDR3 runs from the conserved cysteine through the conserved F or W. D genes are given only for firm matches. Not all rows give a size; the values are once, few, many and, for expanded clones, a class.

j_call v_call clone_size d_call cdr3_nt cdr3_aa
TRBJ2-3 TRBV6-5 - TRBD2 TGTGCCAGCAGTTACCGGCTAGCGGGACCAGATACGCAGTATTTT CASSYRLAGPDTQYF
TRBJ2-1 TRBV5-1 - TRBD1 TGCGCCAGCAGAATTGGGATTGGACAGGGGGGATACAATGAGCAGTTCTTC CASRIGIGQGGYNEQFF
TRBJ2-7 TRBV6-4 - TRBD1 TGTGCCAGCATCGGCCAGGGGGTCAGGGAGCAGTACTTC CASIGQGVREQYF
TRBJ2-5 TRBV19 - - TGTGCCAGTAGCAGATCTAATTGGGAGACCCAGTACTTC CASSRSNWETQYF
TRBJ1-2 TRBV5-1 - - TGCGCCAGCAGCTTCTCTGTGACTCGTTCCTATGGCTACACCTTC CASSFSVTRSYGYTF
TRBJ2-3 TRBV10-1 - TRBD2 TGCGCCAGCAGTCTTCGACTAGCGGGAGAAGATACGCAGTATTTT CASSLRLAGEDTQYF
TRBJ1-1 TRBV19 - TRBD1 TGTGCCAGTAGTCCTGGGACAGGGGCAGGTTCCACTGAAGCTTTCTTT CASSPGTGAGSTEAFF
TRBJ2-7 TRBV4-3 - - TGCGCCAGCAGCCAAGGGAACGAGCAGTACTTC CASSQGNEQYF
TRBJ2-7 TRBV10-3 - - TGTGCCATCAGCTCCATGGACTACGGAAGCTACGAGCAGTACTTC CAISSMDYGSYEQYF
TRBJ2-1 TRBV18 - TRBD2 TGTGCCAGCTCAGCGCCGGGACTAGCGGGAGGAAATGAGCAGTTCTTC CASSAPGLAGGNEQFF
TRBJ2-5 TRBV28 - TRBD1 TGTGCCAGCAGGGGCGAGACAGGGCGCGAGGAGACCCAGTACTTC CASRGETGREETQYF
TRBJ2-3 TRBV7-6 - - TGTGCCAGCAGCTTAGTTCCTGGCGTAGGGGTTAGCACAGATACGCAGTATTTT CASSLVPGVGVSTDTQYF
TRBJ2-7 TRBV7-9 - - TGTGCCAGCAGCTCCTCAGGGCATGAGCAGTACTTC CASSSSGHEQYF
TRBJ1-5 TRBV27 - TRBD1 TGTGCCAGCAGTTTATCGTTCGGGACAGGGGATCATCAGCCCCAGCATTTT CASSLSFGTGDHQPQHF
TRBJ2-3 TRBV7-6 - - TGTGCCAGCAGCTTAGCGATCGGGGGCGCGGATACGCAGTATTTT CASSLAIGGADTQYF
TRBJ2-7 TRBV11-2 few - TGTGCCAGCAGCTACGTGTCAGGGACTCTGTACTTC CASSYVSGTLYF
TRBJ1-1 TRBV5-1 - TRBD1 TGCGCCAGCAGCTTGGCGCAGGGGGGCACTGAAGCTTTCTTT CASSLAQGGTEAFF
TRBJ2-7 TRBV19 - TRBD1 TGTGCCAGTATGGGGCCCGGGACAGGCTACGAGCAGTACTTC CASMGPGTGYEQYF